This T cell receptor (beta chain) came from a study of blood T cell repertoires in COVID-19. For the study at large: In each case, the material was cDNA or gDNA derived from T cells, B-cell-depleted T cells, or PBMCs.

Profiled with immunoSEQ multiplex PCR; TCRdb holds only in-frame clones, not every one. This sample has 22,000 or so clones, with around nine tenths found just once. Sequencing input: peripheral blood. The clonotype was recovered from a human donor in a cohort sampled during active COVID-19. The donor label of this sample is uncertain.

CDR3 amino acids: CASSDRGPEAFF. The CDR3 DNA reads TGTGCCAGCTCAGACAGGGGCCCTGAAGCTTTCTTT. This chain uses TRBV18 with TRBJ1-1; 8 nucleotides match TRBD1. Germline CDR1 and CDR2: KGHSH and LQKENI. V lost 5 bases and J lost 6; bases outside the gene matches: 2. The CDR3 sequence is 12 residues long.